The 30 T cell receptor beta chains presented below share a single source sample, sequenced in a study of T cell responses to AZD1222 COVID-19 vaccine. Sequenced by immunoSEQ multiplex PCR; TCRdb stores in-frame clones only, minus some. The sample includes roughly 200,000 clones, around 90% of them seen just once. Source: peripheral blood, taken on day 0 of AZD1222 vaccination. These TCRs come from an adult in good health.

The genes are TRBV6-5 and TRBJ1-1; D is ambiguous. CDR1 is MNHEY, CDR2 SVGAGI, per germline. The V end was cut by 10 bases, the J end by 4 bases, with 10 bases between. The CDR3 spans 11 residues. The CDR3 coding sequence is TGTGCCACCAGATTGGCCACTGAAGCTTTCTTT. Translated, it gives CATRLATEAFF.

In its sample, this clone was seen once. The chain couples TRBV13 to TRBJ1-1; D is perhaps TRBD1 (5 bases). Looked up from germline, CDR1 is PRHDT and CDR2 is FYEKMQ (reference sequence). This CDR3 has 16 residues. The V end lost 4 bases, the J end lost 4 bases, and 19 bases lay between the germline ends. The CDR3 sequence: CASSYPRGPVATEAFF. The CDR3 DNA sequence: TGTGCCAGCAGCTACCCCCGGGGCCCGGTAGCCACTGAAGCTTTCTTT.

CDR3 DNA sequence: TGTGCCAGCAGCCAAGAGGCGAGCGGGAACTCCTACGAGCAGTACTTC. Its translation is CASSQEASGNSYEQYF. The chain joins TRBV4-2 to TRBJ2-7; 7 bases are shared with TRBD2. Germline CDR1 LGHNA, CDR2 YNFKEQ. The CDR3 covers 16 residues. V was pared by 0 bases and J by 0 bases, with 5 bases of the junction left unmatched.

The chain employs TRBV5-6 and TRBJ2-3; D gene ambiguous. The CDR3 spans 13 residues. The germline gives CDR1 SGHDT, CDR2 YYEEEE. V lost 0 bases and J lost 2, with 4 bases in between. The CDR3 DNA sequence: TGTGCCAGCAGCTTGGGCCACACAGATACGCAGTATTTT. This encodes CASSLGHTDTQYF.

The chain links TRBV25-1 to TRBJ2-1; D perhaps matches TRBD1 (6 bases). This CDR3 comprises 14 residues. Trimming took off 3 bases at V and 6 bases at J, with 12 bases between the two ends. Looked up from germline, CDR1 is MGHDK and CDR2 is SYGVNS. Here the CDR3 reads CASSESGERNEQFF. The CDR3 bases are TGTGCCAGCAGTGAGTCAGGGGAACGCAATGAGCAGTTCTTC.

The chain combines TRBV6-5 with TRBJ1-1; D not certain. CDR1 and CDR2 from the germline V gene are MNHEY and SVGAGI. Trimming removed 6 bases from V and 1 base from J, with 12 bases in between. The CDR3 has 14 residues. CDR3 loop: CASRWEGTNTEAFF. As DNA, the CDR3 is TGTGCCAGCAGGTGGGAGGGTACGAACACTGAAGCTTTCTTT.

V is TRBV10-1 and J is TRBJ1-1; D unresolved. The CDR3 spans 13 residues. The V end lost 6 bases, the J end lost 1 base, and 9 bases lay between the germline ends. Germline V gene data show CDR1 as WNHNN and CDR2 as SYGVQD (reference sequence). In DNA form, the CDR3 reads TGCGCCAGCAGCAGGCAGGAGAACACTGAAGCTTTCTTT. It translates to CASSRQENTEAFF.

The chain employs TRBV28 and TRBJ1-5; D perhaps matches TRBD1 (5 bases). Trimming took 5 bases from V and 7 from J, leaving 18 bases between them. This CDR3 has 15 amino acids. The germline gives CDR1 MDHEN, CDR2 SYDVKM. CDR3 residues: CASSQIREVKQPQHF. As DNA, the CDR3 is TGTGCCAGCAGTCAGATCAGGGAGGTAAAACAGCCCCAGCATTTT.

The chain recombines TRBV2 with TRBJ2-3; possibly TRBD2 for D (5 bases). The V end was cut by 4 bases, the J end by 2 bases, with 10 bases between. CDR1 and CDR2 from the germline V gene are SNHLY and FYNNEI. The CDR3 is 14 residues long. CDR3 coding DNA: TGTGCCAGCAGTGTCCAGCGGTTCACAGATACGCAGTATTTT. Protein product: CASSVQRFTDTQYF.

CDR3 nucleotides: TGTGCTAGTGGTTTATTGGAAAACACTGAAGCTTTCTTT. Encoded protein: CASGLLENTEAFF. The V and J genes are TRBV12-5 and TRBJ1-1; D unclear. From germline, CDR1 is LGHNT and CDR2 FRNRAP. Trimming left V 3 bases short and J 2 bases short, with 7 bases between. The CDR3 extends over 13 amino acids.

The genes are TRBV10-1 and TRBJ2-3, with D possibly called TRBD1 or TRBD2 (5 bases each). This CDR3 is 14 amino acids long. V was cut by 4 bases and J by 1 base, with 9 bases left in between. Germline V gene sequence: CDR1 WNHNN, CDR2 SYGVQD (reference sequence). The CDR3 bases are TGCGCCAGCAGTGTGGGACGCCGCACAGATACGCAGTATTTT. This encodes CASSVGRRTDTQYF.

V is TRBV19 and J is TRBJ1-5; D remains unclear. V gave up 4 bases and J gave up 7 bases, with 8 bases separating them. Germline CDR1 is LNHDA and CDR2 is SQIVND (reference sequence). This CDR3 contains 12 residues. The CDR3 protein is CASSTGIQPQHF. DNA of the CDR3: TGTGCCAGTAGTACTGGCATCCAGCCCCAGCATTTT. Filled out from reference TRBV19 and TRBJ1-5, the complete variable domain reads DGGITQSPKYLFRKEGQNVTLSCEQNLNHDAMYWYRQDPGQGLRLIYYSQIVNDFQKGDIAEGYSVSREKKESFPLTVTSAQKNPTAFYLCASSTGIQPQHFGDGTRLSIL.

The chain links TRBV6-6 to TRBJ2-2; 8 bases line up with TRBD2. CDR1 and CDR2 from the germline V gene are MNHNY and SVGAGI (reference sequence). The V segment lost 6 bases and the J segment 4 bases; nucleotides outside the gene matches: 10. CDR3 length: 16 residues. CDR3 in amino acids: CASSPSAGGGTGELFF. The CDR3 region has the DNA TGTGCCAGCAGCCCCTCCGCGGGGGGAGGCACCGGGGAGCTGTTTTTT.

This sequence joins TRBV10-3 and TRBJ1-2; D gene unclear. CDR1 is ENHRY and CDR2 is SYGVKD in the germline V gene. The CDR3 extends over 13 amino acids. V lost 4 bases and J 3 bases, leaving 9 bases between the germline ends. CDR3 nucleotides: TGTGCCATCAGTGGAGGGCCCGACTATGGCTACACCTTC. As protein: CAISGGPDYGYTF.

The chain recombines TRBV11-1 with TRBJ1-2, with D uncertain. Germline loops: CDR1 SGHAT, CDR2 FQDESV (reference sequence). V lost 0 bases and J lost 4, with 12 bases in between. The CDR3 has 15 residues. CDR3 bases: TGTGCCAGCAGCTTAGCGTCTGGAGCAACCTATGGCTACACCTTC. Translated: CASSLASGATYGYTF.

The chain combines TRBV5-5 with TRBJ1-3, with 10 bases aligning to TRBD1. There are 15 residues in the CDR3. The germline V gene has CDR1 SGHKS and CDR2 YYEKEE (reference sequence). V was clipped by 4 bases and J by 0 bases; unmatched bases: 1. CDR3 region: CASSRTGGSGNTIYF. The CDR3 DNA is TGTGCCAGCAGCAGGACAGGGGGCTCTGGAAACACCATATATTTT.

The CDR3 spells CASSTTGRETQYF. DNA for the CDR3: TGTGCCAGCAGCACGACAGGGAGAGAGACCCAGTACTTC. This chain uses TRBV2 with TRBJ2-5; TRBD1 matches at 7 bases. Germline lookup yields CDR1 SNHLY and CDR2 FYNNEI. The V gene end was trimmed by 6 bases and the J gene end by 4 bases; junction bases not matched to a gene: 5. CDR3 length: 13 amino acids.

The DNA of the CDR3 is TGCGCCAGCAGCAGGGAAAGACAGGGCTCTAACTATGGCTACACCTTC. This gives the protein CASSRERQGSNYGYTF. V and J are TRBV5-1 and TRBJ1-2; the match to TRBD1 covers 7 bases. Trimming removed 4 bases from V and 0 bases from J; junction bases left unmatched: 9. Germline CDR1 reads SGHRS; CDR2 reads YFSETQ. This CDR3 comprises 16 residues.

This clone was counted only a few times. The chain employs TRBV11-2 and TRBJ1-2; possible D gene TRBD1, 6 bases. The CDR3 runs to 16 residues. Between the trimmed V and J ends, which lost 1 base and 8 bases, there was a span of 20 bases. Germline values: CDR1 SGHAT, CDR2 FQNNGV. CDR3 loop: CASSLVGDKEIWGYTF. The DNA of the CDR3 is TGTGCCAGCAGCTTAGTGGGGGACAAGGAAATTTGGGGCTACACCTTC. Full variable domain (remainder filled in from reference TRBV11-2 and TRBJ1-2): EAGVAQSPRYKIIEKRQSVAFWCNPISGHATLYWYQQILGQGPKLLIQFQNNGVVDDSQLPKDRFSAERLKGVDSTLKIQPAKLEDSAVYLCASSLVGDKEIWGYTFGSGTRLTVV.

This clone was counted only a few times. The rearrangement links TRBV5-4 to TRBJ2-1; TRBD2 matches 7 bases. In germline, CDR1 is SGHNT, CDR2 YYREEE (reference sequence). V lost 6 bases to trimming and J lost 1 base; unmatched junction nucleotides: 13. The CDR3 runs to 17 residues. As DNA, the CDR3 is TGTGCCAGCACCTCTGGGGGGGTGGGGTTTTCCTACAATGAGCAGTTCTTC. It translates to CASTSGGVGFSYNEQFF.

The chain is built from TRBV7-3 and TRBJ2-5; D is possibly TRBD2 (5 bases). In germline, CDR1 is SGHTA, CDR2 FQGTGA. The germline V and J ends were trimmed by 5 bases and 0 bases, with 7 bases remaining between them. This CDR3 has 13 residues. CDR3 in DNA: TGTGCCAGCAGCCAAGCGGACCAAGAGACCCAGTACTTC. The encoded protein is CASSQADQETQYF.

In this sample, this clone turned up once. This chain links TRBV5-4 with TRBJ2-3; 7 bases align to TRBD2. CDR1 is SGHNT and CDR2 is YYREEE in the germline V gene (reference sequence). The CDR3 spans 18 residues. V gave up 4 bases and J gave up 1 base; unmatched junction bases: 15. CDR3 nucleotides: TGTGCCAGCAGCATCCACCGACTAGCCGGGGGTGGCACAGATACGCAGTATTTT. This sequence encodes CASSIHRLAGGGTDTQYF.

The rearrangement links TRBV7-2 to TRBJ2-7, with D unresolved. The CDR3 contains 11 residues. The V end was cut by 5 bases, the J end by 2 bases, with 4 bases between. Looked up from germline, CDR1 is SGHTA and CDR2 is FQGNSA. Written as DNA, the CDR3 is TGTGCCAGCAGCCCAGCCTACGAGCAGTACTTC. This translates into CASSPAYEQYF.

This clone showed up just a few times. The chain recombines TRBV25-1 with TRBJ2-7, with TRBD1 matching 10 bases. Losses at the gene ends were 1 base for V and 6 bases for J; bases not matched to a gene: 9. The V gene's germline CDR1 is MGHDK and CDR2 SYGVNS. The CDR3 covers 16 residues. Here the CDR3 DNA reads TGTGCCAGCAGTGAATCCCCCGGGACAGGGGTCTCCGAGCAGTACTTC. Translated, it gives CASSESPGTGVSEQYF.

The chain couples TRBV3-1 (or the pseudogene TRBV3-2) to TRBJ2-1; D is perhaps TRBD2 (6 bases). V dropped 3 bases and J dropped 7 bases, with 19 bases sitting between them. This CDR3 has 16 residues. Germline V lookup: CDR1 LGHDT, CDR2 YNNKEL (reference sequence). The CDR3 spells CASSQGGPGIRNEQFF. The CDR3 region has the DNA TGTGCCAGCAGCCAGGGGGGTCCGGGGATTAGGAATGAGCAGTTCTTC.

This chain links TRBV7-8 with TRBJ1-3; the D is unclear. V was shortened by 7 bases and J by 3 bases, with 16 bases between the two germline ends. This CDR3 is built from 15 residues. Germline loops: CDR1 SGHVS, CDR2 FQNEAQ. In DNA, the CDR3 is TGTGCCAGCACCCTAGGCGGCCATCTTGGAAACACCATATATTTT. This gives the protein CASTLGGHLGNTIYF.

The chain employs TRBV6-5 and TRBJ2-7; 11 bases agree with TRBD1. The CDR3 runs to 15 residues. V was clipped by 7 bases and J by 1 base; unmatched bases: 6. The germline V gene encodes CDR1 MNHEY and CDR2 SVGAGI. The chain's CDR3 is CASIPGTGGSYEQYF. The CDR3 nucleotides read TGTGCCAGCATACCCGGGACAGGGGGTTCCTACGAGCAGTACTTC.

The chain employs TRBV4-1 and TRBJ2-6, with D perhaps being TRBD1 or TRBD2 (5 bases each). Germline V gives CDR1 MGHRA, CDR2 YSYEKL. This CDR3 is 15 amino acids long. V gave up 9 bases and J gave up 0 bases, with 12 bases separating them. The CDR3 here is CASRQLASGANVLTF. The CDR3 bases are TGCGCCAGTAGACAGCTAGCCTCTGGGGCCAACGTCCTGACTTTC.

J is TRBJ2-7 and V is TRBV19, with 9 bases aligning to TRBD2. The CDR3 extends over 15 amino acids. Trimming cost V 3 bases and J 0 bases; bases outside gene matches: 3. Looked up from germline, CDR1 is LNHDA and CDR2 is SQIVND (reference sequence). This chain's CDR3 is CASSITSGYSYEQYF. The CDR3 DNA follows: TGTGCCAGTAGTATTACTAGCGGGTACTCCTACGAGCAGTACTTC. The full variable domain, rest sourced from reference TRBV19 and TRBJ2-7, is DGGITQSPKYLFRKEGQNVTLSCEQNLNHDAMYWYRQDPGQGLRLIYYSQIVNDFQKGDIAEGYSVSREKKESFPLTVTSAQKNPTAFYLCASSITSGYSYEQYFGPGTRLTVT.

This clone has just a few counts. This chain connects TRBV9 to TRBJ2-1; weak D call: TRBD2 (7 bases). Trimming left V 0 bases short and J 6 bases short, with 13 bases between. The CDR3 totals 15 residues. Germline-derived CDR1 and CDR2 are SGDLS and YYNGEE. CDR3 coding DNA: TGTGCCAGCAGCGTAGGAGGGGGGGCCGTCAATGAGCAGTTCTTC. Encoded protein: CASSVGGGAVNEQFF. Variable domain in full (rest from reference TRBV9 and TRBJ2-1): DSGVTQTPKHLITATGQRVTLRCSPRSGDLSVYWYQQSLDQGLQFLIQYYNGEERAKGNILERFSAQQFPDLHSELNLSSLELGDSALYFCASSVGGGAVNEQFFGPGTRLTVL.